A selection of T cell receptor beta chains follows, all from one sample in a study of human T cells and chemical hapten exposure. Via MiXCR, TCRdb re-called the RACE reads, giving one row per CDR3 protein. The sample includes around 130,000 distinct CDR3 sequences, roughly 9% seen only once; the top ten take approximately 1.6%. Sequenced sample: whole blood. Receptor source: a male donor in good health. Some clones in this sample may be carry-over from other donors' samples. CDR3s include the opening cysteine and the closing phenylalanine or tryptophan. Each record gives: D gene, V gene, J gene, clone size, CDR3 protein, CDR3 DNA. D genes are given only for firm matches. Clone size is not always given. Where it is, it says once, few, many or a class for expanded clones.

D gene: TRBD2; V gene: TRBV7-9; J gene: TRBJ2-1; clone size: .; CDR3 protein: CASSLVLADNEQFF; CDR3 DNA: TGTGCCAGCAGCTTAGTGCTAGCGGACAATGAGCAGTTCTTC
D gene: .; V gene: TRBV29-1; J gene: TRBJ2-1; clone size: many; CDR3 protein: CSVEEGKGSYNEQFF; CDR3 DNA: TGCAGCGTTGAAGAGGGGAAGGGGTCCTACAATGAGCAGTTCTTC
D gene: TRBD2; V gene: TRBV7-2; J gene: TRBJ2-1; clone size: .; CDR3 protein: CASRASGSTHNEQFF; CDR3 DNA: TGTGCCAGCAGGGCTAGCGGGAGTACTCACAATGAGCAGTTCTTC
D gene: TRBD2; V gene: TRBV9; J gene: TRBJ2-1; clone size: .; CDR3 protein: CASSGTSGGPEQFF; CDR3 DNA: TGTGCCAGCAGCGGGACTAGCGGGGGCCCTGAGCAGTTCTTC
D gene: TRBD2; V gene: TRBV7-9; J gene: TRBJ2-1; clone size: few; CDR3 protein: CASTSASGRAYEQFF; CDR3 DNA: TGTGCCAGCACCTCCGCGAGCGGGAGGGCCTATGAGCAGTTCTTC
D gene: TRBD1; V gene: TRBV12-3/TRBV12-4; J gene: TRBJ2-1; clone size: few; CDR3 protein: CASSPGQLTGNEQFF; CDR3 DNA: TGTGCCAGCAGCCCGGGACAGTTGACAGGCAATGAGCAGTTCTTC
D gene: TRBD2; V gene: TRBV20-1; J gene: TRBJ2-3; clone size: .; CDR3 protein: CSAQKSGRVSDTQYF; CDR3 DNA: TGCAGTGCACAAAAAAGCGGGAGGGTATCAGATACGCAGTATTTT
D gene: TRBD2; V gene: TRBV27; J gene: TRBJ2-1; clone size: few; CDR3 protein: CASSSRGLAGAGEQFF; CDR3 DNA: TGTGCCAGCAGTTCCCGCGGACTAGCGGGAGCGGGCGAGCAGTTCTTC
D gene: TRBD1; V gene: TRBV15; J gene: TRBJ2-7; clone size: many; CDR3 protein: CATSVSGTGFTEQYF; CDR3 DNA: TGTGCCACCAGCGTTTCCGGGACAGGATTTACGGAGCAGTACTTC
D gene: TRBD1; V gene: TRBV11-2; J gene: TRBJ2-7; clone size: .; CDR3 protein: CASTSLRDRGDEQYF; CDR3 DNA: TGTGCCAGCACTTCGCTTAGGGACAGGGGCGACGAGCAGTACTTC
D gene: .; V gene: TRBV6-5; J gene: TRBJ2-7; clone size: many; CDR3 protein: CASSYSALGSYEQYF; CDR3 DNA: TGTGCCAGCAGTTACTCGGCCTTGGGCTCCTACGAGCAGTACTTC
D gene: .; V gene: TRBV10-2; J gene: TRBJ1-1; clone size: many; CDR3 protein: CASSEGEIEAFF; CDR3 DNA: TGCGCCAGCAGTGAAGGGGAGATTGAAGCTTTCTTT
D gene: .; V gene: TRBV25-1; J gene: TRBJ2-7; clone size: few; CDR3 protein: CASRDLYEQYF; CDR3 DNA: TGTGCCAGCAGGGACCTGTACGAGCAGTACTTC
D gene: TRBD2; V gene: TRBV28; J gene: TRBJ2-1; clone size: .; CDR3 protein: CASRVTSGRGNEQFF; CDR3 DNA: TGTGCCAGCAGGGTTACTAGCGGGAGAGGCAATGAGCAGTTCTTC
D gene: TRBD1; V gene: TRBV5-6; J gene: TRBJ1-1; clone size: many; CDR3 protein: CASSLVWDREAFF; CDR3 DNA: TGTGCCAGCAGCTTGGTGTGGGACAGAGAAGCTTTCTTT
D gene: .; V gene: TRBV20-1; J gene: TRBJ1-4; clone size: few; CDR3 protein: CSAPSPEDEKLFF; CDR3 DNA: TGCAGTGCTCCCTCCCCCGAGGATGAAAAACTGTTTTTT
D gene: TRBD2; V gene: TRBV10-3; J gene: TRBJ2-6; clone size: .; CDR3 protein: CAISDLDGAGGLGANVLTF; CDR3 DNA: TGTGCCATCAGTGACCTCGACGGCGCGGGAGGGCTCGGGGCCAACGTCCTGACTTTC
D gene: TRBD1; V gene: TRBV14; J gene: TRBJ1-2; clone size: many; CDR3 protein: CASSGQGANYGYTF; CDR3 DNA: TGTGCCAGCAGCGGACAGGGGGCTAACTATGGCTACACCTTC
D gene: .; V gene: TRBV19; J gene: TRBJ2-3; clone size: few; CDR3 protein: CATRDQGGTDTQYF; CDR3 DNA: TGTGCCACCCGGGACCAGGGCGGCACAGATACGCAGTATTTT
D gene: .; V gene: TRBV6-5; J gene: TRBJ2-7; clone size: .; CDR3 protein: CASTRGGDEQYF; CDR3 DNA: TGTGCCAGCACCCGAGGGGGTGACGAGCAGTACTTC
D gene: .; V gene: TRBV6-5; J gene: TRBJ1-4; clone size: many; CDR3 protein: CASSYSGGLNEKLFF; CDR3 DNA: TGTGCCAGCAGTTACTCTGGAGGCCTGAATGAAAAACTGTTTTTT
D gene: TRBD1; V gene: TRBV9; J gene: TRBJ2-1; clone size: .; CDR3 protein: CASSGNRGEQFF; CDR3 DNA: TGTGCCAGCAGCGGCAACAGGGGTGAGCAGTTCTTC
D gene: .; V gene: TRBV6-6; J gene: TRBJ2-7; clone size: .; CDR3 protein: CASSYSMVGEQYF; CDR3 DNA: TGTGCCAGCAGTTACTCGATGGTTGGGGAGCAGTACTTC
D gene: TRBD1; V gene: TRBV7-7; J gene: TRBJ2-5; clone size: many; CDR3 protein: CASSLGQRQETQYF; CDR3 DNA: TGTGCCAGCAGCTTGGGACAGCGTCAAGAGACCCAGTACTTC
D gene: .; V gene: TRBV5-1; J gene: TRBJ2-1; clone size: .; CDR3 protein: CASSSNRVENEQFF; CDR3 DNA: TGCGCCAGCAGCTCGAACAGGGTCGAGAATGAGCAGTTCTTC
D gene: TRBD1; V gene: TRBV20-1; J gene: TRBJ1-1; clone size: few; CDR3 protein: CSARGQGGSYTEAFF; CDR3 DNA: TGCAGTGCTAGAGGTCAGGGGGGGAGTTACACTGAAGCTTTCTTT
D gene: .; V gene: TRBV10-3; J gene: TRBJ2-3; clone size: many; CDR3 protein: CAISELTGVGTDTQYF; CDR3 DNA: TGTGCCATCAGTGAGTTGACAGGAGTTGGGACAGATACGCAGTATTTT
D gene: .; V gene: TRBV11-2; J gene: TRBJ2-5; clone size: .; CDR3 protein: CASSLELSYQETQYF; CDR3 DNA: TGTGCCAGCAGCTTAGAGCTTTCTTACCAAGAGACCCAGTACTTC
D gene: .; V gene: TRBV9; J gene: TRBJ2-1; clone size: few; CDR3 protein: CASSPLGGGSYNEQFF; CDR3 DNA: TGTGCCAGCAGCCCCCTGGGGGGCGGCTCCTACAATGAGCAGTTCTTC
D gene: .; V gene: TRBV7-7; J gene: TRBJ2-5; clone size: .; CDR3 protein: CASSLSPREDETQYF; CDR3 DNA: TGTGCCAGCAGCTTATCCCCGAGGGAGGACGAGACCCAGTACTTC
D gene: TRBD1; V gene: TRBV29-1; J gene: TRBJ2-3; clone size: many; CDR3 protein: CSVEGTGLDTQYF; CDR3 DNA: TGCAGCGTTGAAGGGACAGGGCTCGATACGCAGTATTTT
D gene: .; V gene: TRBV10-3; J gene: TRBJ1-4; clone size: few; CDR3 protein: CAISETGLREKLFF; CDR3 DNA: TGTGCCATCAGTGAGACAGGGTTAAGAGAAAAACTGTTTTTT
D gene: .; V gene: TRBV24-1; J gene: TRBJ1-6; clone size: many; CDR3 protein: CATSDPLQGRDSPLHF; CDR3 DNA: TGTGCCACCAGTGACCCTCTACAGGGCAGGGATTCACCCCTCCACTTT
D gene: TRBD1; V gene: TRBV6-1; J gene: TRBJ1-5; clone size: .; CDR3 protein: CASSSTGGYGNQPQHF; CDR3 DNA: TGTGCCAGCAGTTCTACAGGGGGCTATGGCAATCAGCCCCAGCATTTT
D gene: .; V gene: TRBV4-2; J gene: TRBJ2-5; clone size: .; CDR3 protein: CASSQGLRKGEQETQYF; CDR3 DNA: TGTGCCAGCAGCCAAGGGTTAAGAAAGGGGGAGCAAGAGACCCAGTACTTC
D gene: TRBD1; V gene: TRBV13; J gene: TRBJ2-2; clone size: .; CDR3 protein: CASSPNPGTGLQNTGELFF; CDR3 DNA: TGTGCCAGCAGCCCTAACCCCGGGACAGGGCTCCAGAACACCGGGGAGCTGTTTTTT
D gene: .; V gene: TRBV4-2; J gene: TRBJ1-2; clone size: many; CDR3 protein: CASSQDSGNYGYTF; CDR3 DNA: TGTGCCAGCAGCCAAGATAGCGGGAACTATGGCTACACCTTC
D gene: TRBD1; V gene: TRBV20-1; J gene: TRBJ1-6; clone size: .; CDR3 protein: CSVPSGGSSYNSPPHF; CDR3 DNA: TGCAGTGTACCCTCAGGGGGGAGCTCCTATAATTCACCCCCCCACTTT
D gene: .; V gene: TRBV4-1; J gene: TRBJ1-6; clone size: .; CDR3 protein: CASSQPPGQENSPLHF; CDR3 DNA: TGCGCCAGCAGCCAACCGCCGGGACAAGAAAATTCACCCCTCCACTTT
D gene: TRBD1; V gene: TRBV10-1; J gene: TRBJ1-1; clone size: few; CDR3 protein: CASRAGTANTEAFF; CDR3 DNA: TGCGCCAGCAGAGCCGGGACAGCGAACACTGAAGCTTTCTTT
D gene: .; V gene: TRBV25-1; J gene: TRBJ1-6; clone size: .; CDR3 protein: CASSGGRTPLHF; CDR3 DNA: TGTGCCAGCAGTGGGGGGCGGACACCCCTCCACTTT
D gene: .; V gene: TRBV6-5; J gene: TRBJ1-1; clone size: many; CDR3 protein: CASMGGGGYTEAFF; CDR3 DNA: TGTGCCAGCATGGGCGGGGGCGGGTACACTGAAGCTTTCTTT